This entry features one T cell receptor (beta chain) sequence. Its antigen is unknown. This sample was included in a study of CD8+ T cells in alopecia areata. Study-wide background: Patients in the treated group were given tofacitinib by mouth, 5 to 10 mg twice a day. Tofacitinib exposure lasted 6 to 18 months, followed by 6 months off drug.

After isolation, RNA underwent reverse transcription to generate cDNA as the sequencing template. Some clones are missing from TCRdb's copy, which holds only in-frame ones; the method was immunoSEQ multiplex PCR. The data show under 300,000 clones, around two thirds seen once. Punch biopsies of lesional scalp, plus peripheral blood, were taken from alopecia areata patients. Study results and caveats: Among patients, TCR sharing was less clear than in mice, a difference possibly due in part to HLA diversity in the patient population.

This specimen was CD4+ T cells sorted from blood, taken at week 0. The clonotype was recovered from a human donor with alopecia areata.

Here the CDR3 DNA reads TGTGCCAGCAGCTTACGTGCGGACAGGGGGCACACTGAAGCTTTCTTT. It encodes CASSLRADRGHTEAFF. The chain employs TRBV7-3 and TRBJ1-1, with TRBD1 identical over 11 bases. The length of the CDR3 is 16 residues. In germline, CDR1 is SGHTA, CDR2 FQGTGA. Trimming took 2 bases from V and 3 from J; bases not matched to a gene: 5.